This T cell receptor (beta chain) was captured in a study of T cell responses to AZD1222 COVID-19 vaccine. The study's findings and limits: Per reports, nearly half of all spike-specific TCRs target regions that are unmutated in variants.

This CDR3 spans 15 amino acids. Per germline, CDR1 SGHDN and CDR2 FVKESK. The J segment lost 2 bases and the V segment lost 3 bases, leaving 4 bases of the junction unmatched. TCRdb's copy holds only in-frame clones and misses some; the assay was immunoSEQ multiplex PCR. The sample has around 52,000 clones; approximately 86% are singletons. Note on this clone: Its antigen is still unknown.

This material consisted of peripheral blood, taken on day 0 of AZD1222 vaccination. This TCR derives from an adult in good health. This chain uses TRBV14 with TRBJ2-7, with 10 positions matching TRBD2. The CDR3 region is CASSQLAGEPYEQYF. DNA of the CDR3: TGTGCCAGCAGCCAGCTAGCGGGGGAGCCCTACGAGCAGTACTTC. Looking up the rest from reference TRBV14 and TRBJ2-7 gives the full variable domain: EAGVTQFPSHSVIEKGQTVTLRCDPISGHDNLYWYRRVMGKEIKFLLHFVKESKQDESGMPNNRFLAERTGGTYSTLKVQPAELEDSGVYFCASSQLAGEPYEQYFGPGTRLTVT.